The 22 T cell receptor beta chains reported below all come from one sample, sequenced in a study of shared clonotypes between healthy human individuals. Some clones are missing from TCRdb's copy, which holds only in-frame ones; the method was immunoSEQ multiplex PCR. The table lists about 1,800,000 clones, just under 95% of them singletons, with around 1.2% in the top ten. CD45RO-negative cells were positively selected for CCR7, leaving out terminally differentiated effector memory CD45RA+ cells. The sample consisted of naive CD8+ T cells sorted from blood. Source of these receptors: a man aged 18 to 30 in good health.

V is TRBV2 and J is TRBJ2-7, with D maybe TRBD1 (6 bases). There are 16 residues in the CDR3. Trimming removed 1 base at V and 3 bases at J, with 16 bases between. Germline values: CDR1 SNHLY, CDR2 FYNNEI. The CDR3 nucleotides read TGTGCCAGCAGTGAAGAGTGGCAGGGGCTAAACTACGAGCAGTACTTC. Amino acids: CASSEEWQGLNYEQYF. The variable domain in full, completed from reference TRBV2 and TRBJ2-7, reads EPEVTQTPSHQVTQMGQEVILRCVPISNHLYFYWYRQILGQKVEFLVSFYNNEISEKSEIFDDQFSVERPDGSNFTLKIRSTKLEDSAMYFCASSEEWQGLNYEQYFGPGTRLTVT.

The genes are TRBV29-1 and TRBJ2-5; 10 bases align to TRBD2. The CDR3 length is 14 residues. The V gene end was trimmed by 1 base and the J gene end by 9 bases; junction bases not matched to a gene: 8. In germline, CDR1 is SQVTM, CDR2 ANQGSEA. CDR3 region: CSVEVEGSGGPQYF. The CDR3 bases are TGCAGCGTTGAAGTAGAGGGTAGCGGGGGGCCCCAGTACTTC.

V usage is TRBV5-5 and J usage is TRBJ2-7; 8 bases are a match to TRBD1. Germline V gives CDR1 SGHKS, CDR2 YYEKEE (reference sequence). The CDR3 is 15 residues long. V was pared by 1 base and J by 3 bases, with 6 bases of the junction left unmatched. In DNA form, the CDR3 reads TGTGCCAGCAGCTTGCGACAGGGGTTCGGCTACGAGCAGTACTTC. Translating it yields CASSLRQGFGYEQYF.

V is TRBV12-5 and J is TRBJ2-7; 10 bases are a match to TRBD1. Germline values: CDR1 LGHNT, CDR2 FRNRAP. This CDR3 region has 15 residues. V lost 6 bases to trimming and J lost 0 bases; unmatched junction nucleotides: 5. This CDR3 is CASGPGTGVSYEQYF. Written as DNA, the CDR3 is TGTGCTAGTGGACCCGGGACAGGGGTCTCCTACGAGCAGTACTTC.

V is TRBV30 and J is TRBJ2-3; 7 bases match TRBD2. There are 14 residues in the CDR3. V lost 4 bases, J lost 3 bases, and 7 bases stayed unmatched. The V gene's germline CDR1 is GTSNPN and CDR2 SVGIG (reference sequence). CDR3: CAWTRGSGTDTQYF. For the CDR3, the DNA is TGTGCCTGGACACGCGGGAGCGGGACAGATACGCAGTATTTT.

The genes are TRBV7-8 and TRBJ2-7; 11 bases map to TRBD2. Losses at the gene ends were 8 bases for V and 3 bases for J; bases not matched to a gene: 6. Germline V gene lookup returns CDR1 SGHVS and CDR2 FQNEAQ. This CDR3 is 14 amino acids long. The CDR3 DNA sequence: TGTGCCAGCTCCATCACTAGCGGGAGCTACGAGCAGTACTTC. Its protein is CASSITSGSYEQYF.

As to this clone: This same CDR3 is encoded by further DNA sequences in the sample. The chain employs TRBV20-1 and TRBJ2-7; D unclear. The germline CDR1 and CDR2 sequences are DFQATT and SNEGSKA (reference sequence). Deletions cut 5 bases from V and 4 bases from J, with 9 bases between. CDR3 length: 11 residues. CDR3 residues: CSASDAYEQYF. CDR3 nucleotides: TGCAGTGCTTCAGATGCGTACGAGCAGTACTTC.

The rearrangement joins TRBV11-2 to TRBJ1-4; no firm D call. Trimming cost V 0 bases and J 13 bases, with 9 bases left between them. CDR1 and CDR2 from the germline V gene are SGHAT and FQNNGV. This CDR3 region has 12 residues. Here the CDR3 reads CASSLDLTGLFF. The DNA for the CDR3 is TGTGCCAGCAGCTTAGATCTCACCGGACTGTTTTTT.

V usage is TRBV30 and J usage is TRBJ1-1; unclear D gene. CDR3 length: 13 residues. Trimming cost V 1 base and J 8 bases, with 14 bases left between them. Germline V lookup: CDR1 GTSNPN, CDR2 SVGIG (reference sequence). The chain's CDR3 is CAWSGQPSFEAFF. The CDR3 region has the DNA TGTGCCTGGAGTGGACAACCGTCTTTCGAAGCTTTCTTT.

The chain couples TRBV6-5 to TRBJ1-1; D gene uncertain. Deletions cut 2 bases from V and 2 bases from J, with 9 bases between. The CDR3 is made up of 14 amino acids. Germline CDR1 and CDR2: MNHEY and SVGAGI. The CDR3 sequence is CASSYDSGNTEAFF. DNA for the CDR3: TGTGCCAGCAGTTACGATTCAGGTAACACTGAAGCTTTCTTT.

This clone was counted once. The rearrangement joins TRBV6-1 to TRBJ2-3; a possible D gene is TRBD2 (6 bases). V shed 6 bases and J shed 0 bases, with 10 bases lying between them. The CDR3 length is 14 residues. Germline values: CDR1 MNHNS, CDR2 SASEGT. The CDR3 loop reads CASSYSGSTDTQYF. The CDR3 region has the DNA TGTGCCAGCAGCTACAGCGGGAGCACAGATACGCAGTATTTT.

The J gene is TRBJ2-1, the V gene TRBV5-6; no clear D. This CDR3 comprises 13 residues. Germline V gene sequence: CDR1 SGHDT, CDR2 YYEEEE. V lost 0 bases to trimming and J lost 9 bases, with 10 bases between them. This chain's CDR3 is CASSLGAIGEQFF. In DNA form, the CDR3 reads TGTGCCAGCAGCTTGGGGGCTATAGGTGAGCAGTTCTTC.

The chain links TRBV29-1 to TRBJ1-2, with D unclear. The germline V and J ends were trimmed by 6 bases and 6 bases, with 17 bases remaining between them. The CDR3 length is 13 residues. Germline V gene data show CDR1 as SQVTM and CDR2 as ANQGSEA. The CDR3 loop reads CSVMGMLSDGYTF. CDR3 nucleotides: TGCAGCGTGATGGGTATGCTCAGTGATGGCTACACCTTC. The whole variable domain, filled in from reference TRBV29-1 and TRBJ1-2, reads SAVISQKPSRDICQRGTSLTIQCQVDSQVTMMFWYRQQPGQSLTLIATANQGSEATYESGFVIDKFPISRPNLTFSTLTVSNMSPEDSSIYLCSVMGMLSDGYTFGSGTRLTVV.

The rearrangement uses TRBV9 and TRBJ2-5; D ambiguous. Germline CDR1 reads SGDLS; CDR2 reads YYNGEE. The CDR3 sequence is 14 residues long. The ends were cut back, 4 bases at V and 5 bases at J, with 15 bases in the middle. For the CDR3, the DNA is TGTGCCAGCAGCACGAACACGGCGAGTGAGACCCAGTACTTC. Its protein is CASSTNTASETQYF.

V is TRBV9 and J is TRBJ2-3; D is undetermined. V gave up 0 bases and J gave up 0 bases, with 5 bases separating them. This CDR3 is built from 14 residues. Germline CDR1 is SGDLS and CDR2 is YYNGEE. The CDR3 bases are TGTGCCAGCAGCGTAGCTTGGAGCACAGATACGCAGTATTTT. This codes for CASSVAWSTDTQYF. The whole variable domain, remainder taken from reference TRBV9 and TRBJ2-3, is DSGVTQTPKHLITATGQRVTLRCSPRSGDLSVYWYQQSLDQGLQFLIQYYNGEERAKGNILERFSAQQFPDLHSELNLSSLELGDSALYFCASSVAWSTDTQYFGPGTRLTVL.

The chain links TRBV19 to TRBJ1-6; 7 bases are a match to TRBD1. V trimming: 6 bases; J trimming: 3 bases; junction bases outside the gene matches: 8. In germline, CDR1 is LNHDA, CDR2 SQIVND (reference sequence). This CDR3 contains 16 residues. In DNA, the CDR3 is TGTGCCAGTAGCAACAGGGGCGCCATCTATAATTCACCCCTCCACTTT. Its translation: CASSNRGAIYNSPLHF.

V and J are TRBV5-6 and TRBJ1-2, with 11 bases matching TRBD1. The germline V gene has CDR1 SGHDT and CDR2 YYEEEE. The CDR3 is made up of 17 amino acids. Trimming removed 1 base from V and 2 bases from J; junction bases left unmatched: 7. The CDR3 DNA reads TGTGCCAGCAGCTTGATCGGACAGGGGGCGGGAAACTATGGCTACACCTTC. It specifies CASSLIGQGAGNYGYTF.

V is TRBV10-1 and J is TRBJ2-2; D is perhaps TRBD2 (6 bases). V lost 8 bases to trimming and J lost 4 bases, with 14 bases between them. The CDR3 has 14 residues. Germline V gives CDR1 WNHNN, CDR2 SYGVQD (reference sequence). DNA of the CDR3: TGCGCCAGCTCAGGGACTTGGGGCACCGGGGAGCTGTTTTTT. It specifies CASSGTWGTGELFF.

The chain links TRBV5-4 to TRBJ2-7; 13 positions match TRBD2. V trimming: 3 bases; J trimming: 3 bases; junction bases outside the gene matches: 3. The germline V gene has CDR1 SGHNT and CDR2 YYREEE (reference sequence). The CDR3 consists of 15 residues. Here the CDR3 DNA reads TGTGCCAGCAGCTCGGGACTAGCGGGGAACTACGAGCAGTACTTC. Residues: CASSSGLAGNYEQYF.

This chain joins TRBV27 and TRBJ1-2, with 9 bases lining up with TRBD1. The CDR3 covers 14 residues. J was trimmed by 8 bases and V by 3 bases; bases with no gene match: 7. Looked up from germline, CDR1 is MNHEY and CDR2 is SMNVEV (reference sequence). The CDR3 sequence is CASSFSGQGGGYTF. For the CDR3, the DNA is TGTGCCAGCAGTTTCTCGGGACAGGGCGGCGGCTACACCTTC.

V usage is TRBV19 and J usage is TRBJ2-1, with D maybe TRBD2 (5 bases). The germline V gene encodes CDR1 LNHDA and CDR2 SQIVND (reference sequence). Deletions cut 5 bases from V and 5 bases from J, with 16 bases between. The CDR3 extends over 15 amino acids. The CDR3 region is CASSVTSNAHNEQFF. CDR3 DNA sequence: TGTGCCAGTAGTGTAACTAGTAACGCGCACAATGAGCAGTTCTTC.

V usage is TRBV4-1 and J usage is TRBJ1-1; D remains unclear. Germline V gene lookup returns CDR1 MGHRA and CDR2 YSYEKL. This CDR3 spans 15 amino acids. V lost 4 bases, J lost 0 bases, and 12 bases lay in between. The CDR3 is CASSPIENMNTEAFF. CDR3 bases: TGCGCCAGCAGCCCCATCGAGAACATGAACACTGAAGCTTTCTTT.